The 30 T cell receptor beta chains presented below share a single source sample, sequenced in a study of vaccination and CD4 T cells after COVID-19. These receptors' targets are unknown. Sequence data for DNA of cultured CD4+ T cells were generated by the Oncomine TCR Beta short-read assay. MiXCR, run by TCRdb on the PCR reads, gives a single entry per CDR3 protein. Among 13,000 or so distinct CDR3 sequences, 60% to 70% were seen once, and the ten largest hold 10% to 12%. The treatment here: approximately nine-day PBMC culture with coronavirus spike peptide pools or control peptides (ViraFEST assay). The sequencing input was CD4+ T cells from blood, cultured in vitro. The receptors were gathered from a human donor who had recovered from COVID-19.

The V call is TRBV4-2, the J call TRBJ1-1; D may be TRBD1 (6 bases). Germline V gene sequence: CDR1 LGHNA, CDR2 YNFKEQ. The CDR3 extends over 15 amino acids. Trimming cost V 1 base and J 2 bases, with 11 bases left between them. The CDR3: CASSQVGGLNTEAFF. As DNA, the CDR3 is TGTGCCAGCAGCCAAGTTGGGGGGCTAAACACTGAAGCTTTCTTT.

The CDR3 DNA reads TGCGCCAGCAGGCCGCAGGCGAACACCGGGGAGCTGTTTTTT. As protein: CASRPQANTGELFF. This sequence joins TRBV5-1 and TRBJ2-2; D not certain. Deletions cut 5 bases from V and 0 bases from J, with 8 bases between. The CDR3 totals 14 residues. Germline V gene data show CDR1 as SGHRS and CDR2 as YFSETQ.

The chain links TRBV20-1 to TRBJ1-5, with 7 bases aligning to TRBD1. The CDR3 length is 18 residues. Germline V gene data show CDR1 as DFQATT and CDR2 as SNEGSKA (reference sequence). V lost 1 base, J lost 0 bases, and 12 bases stayed unmatched. The CDR3 is CSARVSQGEGYSNQPQHF. For the CDR3, the DNA is TGCAGTGCTAGAGTGTCTCAGGGGGAGGGGTATAGCAATCAGCCCCAGCATTTT.

This clonotype counts as medium-sized. The chain couples TRBV6-2 or TRBV6-3 to TRBJ2-6; no firm D call. In germline, CDR1 is MNHEY, CDR2 SVGEGT. With 2 bases removed from V and 0 bases from J, the gap between germline ends came to 2 bases. The CDR3 sequence is 14 residues long. The CDR3 DNA sequence: TGTGCCAGCAGTTACAGCTCTGGGGCCAACGTCCTGACTTTC. This encodes CASSYSSGANVLTF.

This clonotype qualifies as medium-sized. The chain uses TRBV18 and TRBJ2-7; D is unresolved. The V end lost 3 bases, the J end lost 4 bases, and 7 bases lay between the germline ends. The CDR3 contains 12 residues. Germline V lookup: CDR1 KGHSH, CDR2 LQKENI. The CDR3 loop reads CASSPHGYEQYF. The CDR3 nucleotides are TGTGCCAGCTCACCCCATGGGTACGAGCAGTACTTC.

This sequence joins TRBV20-1 and TRBJ1-1; D uncertain. Germline lookup yields CDR1 DFQATT and CDR2 SNEGSKA (reference sequence). V lost 0 bases and J 1 base, leaving 9 bases between the germline ends. The CDR3 is 14 amino acids. The CDR3 bases are TGCAGTGCTAGAGATGGACTTCCGAACACTGAAGCTTTCTTT. This sequence encodes CSARDGLPNTEAFF.

The rearrangement links TRBV2 to TRBJ2-7; D is undetermined. This CDR3 has 14 amino acids. With 4 bases removed from V and 2 bases from J, the gap between germline ends came to 12 bases. CDR1 and CDR2 from the germline V gene are SNHLY and FYNNEI. The CDR3 here is CASSATESPYEQYF. The DNA of the CDR3 is TGTGCCAGCAGTGCAACAGAAAGCCCCTACGAGCAGTACTTC.

As regards this clonotype: This sequence is one base from a far larger clone and is likely a read error. This chain joins TRBV7-8 and TRBJ2-7, with D perhaps given as TRBD1 or TRBD2 (6 bases each). In germline, CDR1 is SGHVS, CDR2 FQNEAQ. With 0 bases removed from V and 10 bases from J, the gap between germline ends came to 19 bases. The CDR3 is 15 residues long. The CDR3 nucleotides read TGTGCCAGCAGCTTAGCCTCAGGGGATTGGGAGGCCCAGTACTTC. This sequence encodes CASSLASGDWEAQYF.

This clonotype was seen a handful of times. The chain recombines TRBV7-8 with TRBJ2-5; tentatively, D is TRBD1 (6 bases). Trimming took 5 bases from V and 1 from J, leaving 11 bases between them. The CDR3 spans 14 residues. Germline V gene data show CDR1 as SGHVS and CDR2 as FQNEAQ. CDR3 sequence reads: CASSLGQLQETQYF. CDR3 bases: TGTGCCAGCAGCCTCGGACAGCTCCAAGAGACCCAGTACTTC. Filled out from reference TRBV7-8 and TRBJ2-5, the complete variable domain reads GAGVSQSPRYKVAKRGQDVALRCDPISGHVSLFWYQQALGQGPEFLTYFQNEAQLDKSGLPSDRFFAERPEGSVSTLKIQRTQQEDSAVYLCASSLGQLQETQYFGPGTRLLVL.

This clonotype turned up a few times. The chain combines TRBV7-2 with TRBJ1-1, with 7 bases matching TRBD1. V dropped 6 bases and J dropped 6; count of bases not matched to a gene: 10. CDR3 size: 14 residues. CDR1 is SGHTA, CDR2 FQGNSA, per germline. CDR3 sequence reads: CASRPYDRASEAFF. CDR3 coding DNA: TGTGCCAGCAGGCCCTACGACAGGGCTTCTGAAGCTTTCTTT.

The V and J genes are TRBV6-2 or TRBV6-3 and TRBJ2-2; unclear D gene. Germline V gives CDR1 MNHEY, CDR2 SVGEGT. The CDR3 covers 16 residues. The germline V and J ends were trimmed by 3 bases and 1 base, with 12 bases remaining between them. This CDR3 is CASSYRGDQNTGELFF. CDR3 DNA sequence: TGTGCCAGCAGTTATCGTGGCGACCAGAACACCGGGGAGCTGTTTTTT.

V gene TRBV2 combines with J gene TRBJ2-6, with a weak D call TRBD2 (5 bases). CDR1 and CDR2 (germline): SNHLY, FYNNEI. The CDR3 contains 17 residues. The V end lost 10 bases, the J end lost 0 bases, and 19 bases lay between the germline ends. The CDR3 nucleotides read TGTGCCACCCCCCGGGCGGGCCTTTACTCTGGGGCCAACGTCCTGACTTTC. Encoded protein: CATPRAGLYSGANVLTF.

This clonotype was seen only a few times. The CDR3 region is CSALQGSGTEAFF. For the CDR3, the DNA is TGCAGTGCTCTACAGGGTTCTGGCACTGAAGCTTTCTTT. V is TRBV20-1 and J is TRBJ1-1; weak D call: TRBD1 (6 bases). V lost 5 bases, J lost 4 bases, and 14 bases lay in between. The CDR3 covers 13 residues. Germline CDR1 DFQATT, CDR2 SNEGSKA (reference sequence).

The count of this clonotype is one. This chain uses TRBV5-4 with TRBJ1-6; TRBD1 might be the D (5 bases). The CDR3 covers 15 residues. V lost 3 bases to trimming and J lost 9 bases, with 16 bases between them. CDR1 and CDR2 from the germline V gene are SGHNT and YYREEE (reference sequence). CDR3 residues: CASSSGTTSGSPLHF. CDR3 coding DNA: TGTGCCAGCAGCTCTGGGACCACTTCAGGTTCACCCCTCCACTTT. The whole variable domain, filled in from reference TRBV5-4 and TRBJ1-6, reads ETGVTQSPTHLIKTRGQQVTLRCSSQSGHNTVSWYQQALGQGPQFIFQYYREEENGRGNFPPRFSGLQFPNYSSELNVNALELDDSALYLCASSSGTTSGSPLHFGNGTRLTVT.

The V call is TRBV11-2, the J call TRBJ1-6; maybe TRBD1 (5 bases). Germline V gene data show CDR1 as SGHAT and CDR2 as FQNNGV. With 0 bases removed from V and 15 bases from J, the gap between germline ends came to 9 bases. CDR3 length equals 12 residues. The DNA of the CDR3 is TGTGCCAGCAGCTTAGATGGGCAGGGCCTCCACTTT. This translates into CASSLDGQGLHF.

V gene TRBV6-2 or TRBV6-3 combines with J gene TRBJ2-7; 10 nucleotides agree with TRBD1. V was clipped by 4 bases and J by 6 bases; unmatched bases: 9. In germline, CDR1 is MNHEY, CDR2 SVGEGT. The CDR3 totals 15 residues. The CDR3 nucleotides are TGTGCCAGCAGTTGGCGACAGGGGGCCGCGTCCGAGCAGTACTTC. Its translation is CASSWRQGAASEQYF.

The rearrangement joins TRBV20-1 to TRBJ1-4, with D unclear. V was pared by 6 bases and J by 8 bases, with 10 bases between. In germline, CDR1 is DFQATT, CDR2 SNEGSKA (reference sequence). The CDR3 is 11 amino acids. CDR3 residues: CSALEEEKLFF. In nucleotides, the CDR3 is TGCAGTGCGTTAGAGGAGGAAAAACTGTTTTTT.

This clonotype has only a few counts. This sequence joins TRBV6-1 and TRBJ1-6; 11 nucleotides match TRBD1. The CDR3 loop spans 15 amino acids. The germline V gene encodes CDR1 MNHNS and CDR2 SASEGT. The trim removed 7 bases at V and 8 bases at J, leaving 7 bases unmatched. The CDR3 bases are TGTGCCAGCACAGGACAGGGGGCGCGGGATTCACCCCTCCACTTT. As protein: CASTGQGARDSPLHF.

This chain joins TRBV12-3 or TRBV12-4 and TRBJ2-5; D gene uncertain. Trimming stripped 3 bases from V and 3 bases from J, with 11 bases between. The CDR3 is 14 residues long. This chain's CDR3 is CASSFSQTKETQYF. The CDR3 coding sequence is TGTGCCAGCAGTTTTTCGCAGACGAAAGAGACCCAGTACTTC.

V is TRBV2 and J is TRBJ1-5; D perhaps matches TRBD1 (5 bases). The CDR3 runs to 15 residues. The V end was cut by 3 bases, the J end by 1 base, with 10 bases between. The germline CDR1 and CDR2 sequences are SNHLY and FYNNEI. CDR3 nucleotides: TGTGCCAGCAGTGACTCGCCAGGGAGCAATCAGCCCCAGCATTTT. Translated, it gives CASSDSPGSNQPQHF.

The rearrangement uses TRBV20-1 and TRBJ2-7, with 7 bases lining up with TRBD1. Germline trimming cut 5 bases from V and 1 base from J; bases unmatched to any gene: 2. This CDR3 comprises 12 residues. Per germline, CDR1 DFQATT and CDR2 SNEGSKA (reference sequence). The CDR3 nucleotides read TGCAGTGCTCAGGACAGGTCCTACGAGCAGTACTTC. Protein sequence: CSAQDRSYEQYF.

This clonotype was seen a handful of times. The rearrangement links TRBV6-1 to TRBJ1-1; no firm D call. This CDR3 has 12 amino acids. With 5 bases removed from V and 1 base from J, the gap between germline ends came to 5 bases. Germline CDR1 and CDR2: MNHNS and SASEGT. The CDR3 nucleotides are TGTGCCAGCAGTCCCACGAACACTGAAGCTTTCTTT. Protein: CASSPTNTEAFF.

The gene calls are TRBV7-2 and TRBJ2-5; D is uncertain. Looked up from germline, CDR1 is SGHTA and CDR2 is FQGNSA. V was shortened by 5 bases and J by 5 bases, with 15 bases between the two germline ends. The CDR3 contains 14 residues. CDR3: CASSPGVGVETQYF. The DNA of the CDR3 is TGTGCCAGCAGCCCTGGCGTTGGGGTGGAGACCCAGTACTTC.

This clonotype was seen only a few times. The chain carries TRBV6-5 and TRBJ1-2, with D uncertain. Germline loops: CDR1 MNHEY, CDR2 SVGAGI. The CDR3 totals 14 residues. Trimming cost V 2 bases and J 2 bases, with 9 bases left between them. This chain's CDR3 is CASSYGMGNYGYTF. The CDR3 DNA is TGTGCCAGCAGTTACGGGATGGGGAACTATGGCTACACCTTC.

The V call is TRBV12-3 or TRBV12-4, the J call TRBJ1-1, with a possible D match to TRBD1 (5 bases). The V end was cut by 6 bases, the J end by 2 bases, with 16 bases between. CDR3 length: 15 residues. The CDR3 region is CASSSSGTPNTEAFF. Here the CDR3 DNA reads TGTGCCAGCAGCAGCTCCGGGACTCCCAACACTGAAGCTTTCTTT.

In nucleotides, the CDR3 is TGCGCCAGCAGCTTGGCCACAGGGTATAACACTGAAGCTTTCTTT. Its translation is CASSLATGYNTEAFF. The chain couples TRBV5-1 to TRBJ1-1; D might be TRBD1 (6 bases). The CDR3 has 15 amino acids. The germline V gene has CDR1 SGHRS and CDR2 YFSETQ. V was pared by 0 bases and J by 2 bases, with 11 bases between.

The chain employs TRBV6-4 and TRBJ2-1, with 11 bases matching TRBD2. V was pared by 6 bases and J by 9 bases, with 10 bases of the junction left unmatched. CDR1 MRHNA and CDR2 SNTAGT come from the germline V gene. This CDR3 region has 15 residues. CDR3 sequence reads: CASSLLAGDVGEQFF. As DNA, the CDR3 is TGTGCCAGCAGCCTACTAGCGGGAGATGTCGGTGAGCAGTTCTTC.

The CDR3 DNA is TGTGCCAGTAGGCCGGCTCATGGGGCCAACGTCCTGACTTTC. This sequence encodes CASRPAHGANVLTF. This sequence joins TRBV19 and TRBJ2-6; D remains unclear. CDR1 is LNHDA, CDR2 SQIVND, per germline (reference sequence). V gave up 6 bases and J gave up 3 bases, with 9 bases separating them. The CDR3 covers 14 residues.

This sequence joins TRBV12-3 or TRBV12-4 and TRBJ1-1, with 7 nucleotides matching TRBD1. The CDR3 has 13 residues. J lost 5 bases, V lost 8 bases, and 8 bases had no gene match. CDR3 protein: CASRRQGRTEAFF. CDR3 sequence (DNA): TGTGCCAGCCGGCGACAGGGAAGGACTGAAGCTTTCTTT.

This clonotype was found a few times. The chain is built from TRBV6-1 and TRBJ2-4; 13 nucleotides agree with TRBD2. V lost 5 bases to trimming and J lost 2 bases; unmatched junction nucleotides: 3. Germline loops: CDR1 MNHNS, CDR2 SASEGT. CDR3 length: 16 amino acids. For the CDR3, the DNA is TGTGCCAGCAGTCAAGGGACTAGCGGGACCAAAAACATTCAGTACTTC. Translation gives CASSQGTSGTKNIQYF.